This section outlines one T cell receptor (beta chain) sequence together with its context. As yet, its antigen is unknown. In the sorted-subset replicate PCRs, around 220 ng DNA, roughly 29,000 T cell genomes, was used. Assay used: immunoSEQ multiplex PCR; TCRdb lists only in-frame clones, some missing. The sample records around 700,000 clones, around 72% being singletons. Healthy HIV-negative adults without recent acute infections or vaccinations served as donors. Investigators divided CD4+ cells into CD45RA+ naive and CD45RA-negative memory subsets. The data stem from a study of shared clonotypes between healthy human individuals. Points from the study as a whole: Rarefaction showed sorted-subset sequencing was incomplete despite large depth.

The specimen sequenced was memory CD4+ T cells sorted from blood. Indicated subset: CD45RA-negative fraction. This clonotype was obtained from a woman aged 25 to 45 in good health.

CDR3 in amino acids: CATSRTGGIDYGYTF. The DNA of the CDR3 is TGTGCCACCAGCAGGACAGGGGGCATCGACTATGGCTACACCTTC. J is TRBJ1-2 and V is TRBV15; 10 positions agree with TRBD1. J was trimmed by 3 bases and V by 3 bases; bases with no gene match: 4. Looked up from germline, CDR1 is LNHNV and CDR2 is YYDKDF (reference sequence). CDR3 size: 15 residues.